This passage covers 22 T cell receptor beta chains from one sample sequenced in a study of Ad26.COV2.S vaccination and SARS-CoV-2 variants. Sequencing used immunoSEQ multiplex PCR; TCRdb keeps in-frame clones, though not all of them. The repertoire consists of 350,000 to 450,000 clones, with roughly nine tenths occurring once and the leading ten covering under 5%. This material consisted of peripheral blood, taken after recovery from COVID-19. These receptors were collected from a human donor who had recovered from COVID-19.

The chain recombines TRBV7-3 with TRBJ2-1; TRBD2 aligns across 8 bases. With 7 bases clipped from V and 3 bases from J, the junction kept 2 bases outside the gene matches. The CDR3 runs 13 residues. CDR1 SGHTA and CDR2 FQGTGA come from the germline V gene. The CDR3 sequence is CASKRGIYNEQFF. CDR3 DNA sequence: TGTGCCAGCAAGCGGGGGATCTACAATGAGCAGTTCTTC.

The chain has TRBV10-2 and TRBJ1-2; the D is unclear. The CDR3 totals 14 residues. Deletions cut 6 bases from V and 4 bases from J, with 15 bases between. Germline V gene sequence: CDR1 WSHSY, CDR2 SAAADI. The CDR3 DNA follows: TGCGCCAGCAGCCCCCTTGGCCGCCGCTATGGCTACACCTTC. It encodes CASSPLGRRYGYTF.

As DNA, the CDR3 is TGTGCCAGCAGTTTAGCAGGGGTTGGCTACACCTTC. Translating it yields CASSLAGVGYTF. The V gene is TRBV27, the J gene TRBJ1-2; D might be TRBD1 (6 bases). CDR3 length: 12 residues. V lost 2 bases, J lost 7 bases, and 8 bases lay in between. The germline V gene has CDR1 MNHEY and CDR2 SMNVEV (reference sequence).

The V call is TRBV5-1, the J call TRBJ2-3; 13 positions match TRBD2. The germline V gene encodes CDR1 SGHRS and CDR2 YFSETQ. The CDR3 runs to 19 residues. V lost 3 bases and J lost 0; bases outside the gene matches: 10. The CDR3 region has the DNA TGCGCCAGCAGCTCGGAACCGACTAGCGGGGGGTGGAGCACAGATACGCAGTATTTT. Its protein is CASSSEPTSGGWSTDTQYF. The full variable domain, with the rest looked up from reference TRBV5-1 and TRBJ2-3, is KAGVTQTPRYLIKTRGQQVTLSCSPISGHRSVSWYQQTPGQGLQFLFEYFSETQRNKGNFPGRFSGRQFSNSRSEMNVSTLELGDSALYLCASSSEPTSGGWSTDTQYFGPGTRLTVL.

This clone occurred once. The V gene is TRBV27, the J gene TRBJ1-5, with 11 positions matching TRBD1. The CDR3 length is 14 residues. J lost 6 bases, V lost 7 bases, and 5 bases had no gene match. The germline V gene encodes CDR1 MNHEY and CDR2 SMNVEV (reference sequence). DNA for the CDR3: TGTGCCAGCACCCGGACAGGGGGCGGTCAGCCCCAGCATTTT. This codes for CASTRTGGGQPQHF.

This chain connects TRBV5-6 to TRBJ2-7; 10 positions agree with TRBD1. The CDR3 has 14 amino acids. Germline loops: CDR1 SGHDT, CDR2 YYEEEE. J was trimmed by 2 bases and V by 5 bases; bases with no gene match: 4. The CDR3 sequence: CASSHGQGAYEQYF. CDR3 in DNA: TGTGCCAGCAGTCATGGACAGGGGGCCTACGAGCAGTACTTC. Complete variable domain (other parts from reference TRBV5-6 and TRBJ2-7): DAGVTQSPTHLIKTRGQQVTLRCSPKSGHDTVSWYQQALGQGPQFIFQYYEEEERQRGNFPDRFSGHQFPNYSSELNVNALLLGDSALYLCASSHGQGAYEQYFGPGTRLTVT.

This clone was observed once. V gene TRBV2 combines with J gene TRBJ1-2; unclear D gene. The CDR3 runs to 15 residues. Germline V gene sequence: CDR1 SNHLY, CDR2 FYNNEI. V lost 2 bases and J 2 bases, leaving 12 bases between the germline ends. CDR3 coding DNA: TGTGCCAGCAGTGAACGACGAACGAACAACTATGGCTACACCTTC. Translated, it gives CASSERRTNNYGYTF.

The chain employs TRBV7-2 and TRBJ1-4; no definite D call. The ends were cut back, 1 base at V and 7 bases at J, with 10 bases in the middle. The germline V gene has CDR1 SGHTA and CDR2 FQGNSA. This CDR3 contains 14 residues. The CDR3 reads CASSLDGLGEKLFF. CDR3 sequence (DNA): TGTGCCAGCAGCTTAGACGGGCTGGGTGAAAAACTGTTTTTT. Full variable domain (remainder filled in from reference TRBV7-2 and TRBJ1-4): GAGVSQSPSNKVTEKGKDVELRCDPISGHTALYWYRQSLGQGLEFLIYFQGNSAPDKSGLPSDRFSAERTGGSVSTLTIQRTQQEDSAVYLCASSLDGLGEKLFFGSGTQLSVL.

V gene TRBV13 combines with J gene TRBJ2-1; TRBD2 matches at 12 bases. There are 17 residues in the CDR3. The junction had 12 bases not matched to a gene; V was cut back by 5 bases and J by 7 bases. Germline values: CDR1 PRHDT, CDR2 FYEKMQ (reference sequence). CDR3 amino acids: CASSPGASGGAGNEQFF. CDR3 sequence (DNA): TGTGCCAGCAGCCCTGGCGCTAGCGGGGGGGCAGGGAATGAGCAGTTCTTC.

The CDR3 sequence: CASSVATGKEARDEQFF. DNA of the CDR3: TGTGCCAGCAGCGTAGCTACGGGGAAGGAGGCGCGGGATGAGCAGTTCTTC. The chain employs TRBV9 and TRBJ2-1; tentative D call: TRBD2 (5 bases). From germline, CDR1 is SGDLS and CDR2 YYNGEE. The CDR3 totals 17 residues. The V end was cut by 0 bases, the J end by 8 bases, with 21 bases between.

V usage is TRBV3-1 (or the pseudogene TRBV3-2) and J usage is TRBJ2-7, with 9 bases fitting TRBD1. This CDR3 is 16 amino acids long. The V segment lost 5 bases and the J segment 3 bases; nucleotides outside the gene matches: 11. The germline gives CDR1 LGHDT, CDR2 YNNKEL (reference sequence). CDR3 amino acids: CASSYLYRGPLYEQYF. The DNA of the CDR3 is TGTGCCAGCAGCTATCTCTACAGGGGGCCTCTCTACGAGCAGTACTTC.

The rearrangement uses TRBV6-6 and TRBJ2-5; 8 nucleotides match TRBD1. The V segment lost 5 bases and the J segment 3 bases; nucleotides outside the gene matches: 5. The CDR3 extends over 14 amino acids. CDR1 is MNHNY, CDR2 SVGAGI, per germline (reference sequence). CDR3 DNA sequence: TGTGCCAGCAGTGGTAGGACAGGGAAAGAGACCCAGTACTTC. Its protein is CASSGRTGKETQYF.

The sample holds one count of this clone. The chain links TRBV5-8 to TRBJ2-7, with D unresolved. The V gene lost 4 bases and the J gene lost 3 bases, with 8 bases spanning the gap. The CDR3 has 12 amino acids. The V gene's germline CDR1 is SGHTS and CDR2 YDEGEE. CDR3 residues: CASSTTGYEQYF. The CDR3 DNA follows: TGTGCCAGCAGCACAACGGGCTACGAGCAGTACTTC.

The chain combines TRBV10-2 with TRBJ1-6; 12 positions match TRBD1. The CDR3 extends over 14 amino acids. The V and J ends lost 7 bases and 9 bases, in that order; junction bases with no gene match: 4. CDR1 WSHSY and CDR2 SAAADI come from the germline V gene. For the CDR3, the DNA is TGCGCCAGCATTGGGACAGGGGGCCGTTCACCCCTCCACTTT. Protein: CASIGTGGRSPLHF.

This sequence joins TRBV7-9 and TRBJ1-1; D is uncertain. CDR1 is SEHNR, CDR2 FQNEAQ, per germline (reference sequence). CDR3 size: 14 residues. Trimming took 3 bases from V and 4 from J, leaving 12 bases between them. CDR3 in DNA: TGTGCCAGCAGCTTTCTGGAGAGGAGCACTGAAGCTTTCTTT. As protein: CASSFLERSTEAFF.

The chain has TRBV5-4 and TRBJ1-1, with D hard to call. In germline, CDR1 is SGHNT, CDR2 YYREEE (reference sequence). V was shortened by 0 bases and J by 5 bases, with 8 bases between the two germline ends. This CDR3 is 13 amino acids long. CDR3: CASSLASGTEAFF. In DNA form, the CDR3 reads TGTGCCAGCAGCTTGGCCAGTGGAACTGAAGCTTTCTTT.

The chain recombines TRBV19 with TRBJ1-6; D is unclear. This CDR3 has 13 residues. Germline CDR1 and CDR2: LNHDA and SQIVND (reference sequence). V lost 7 bases and J 7 bases, leaving 11 bases between the germline ends. The CDR3, as DNA: TGTGCCAGTAAGGAGGGAGGGAATTCACCCCTCCACTTT. Amino acids: CASKEGGNSPLHF.

The V and J genes are TRBV5-1 and TRBJ1-2, with 7 bases fitting TRBD1. Unmatched junction bases numbered 10, after V lost 4 bases and J lost 4 bases. Germline CDR1 SGHRS, CDR2 YFSETQ. CDR3 length equals 15 residues. CDR3 DNA: TGCGCCAGCAGCGTAACGACAGGGTCGGGCTATGGCTACACCTTC. It translates to CASSVTTGSGYGYTF.

The chain recombines TRBV23-1 with TRBJ1-4, with TRBD1 as a possible D gene (6 bases). TRBV23-1 counts as an open reading frame of uncertain function. CDR3 length equals 16 residues. V was clipped by 0 bases and J by 2 bases, with 10 bases between them. CDR3: CASSQSQGWTNEKLFF. The CDR3 DNA follows: TGCGCCAGCAGTCAATCCCAGGGGTGGACTAATGAAAAACTGTTTTTT.

J is TRBJ2-4 and V is TRBV25-1; tentative D call: TRBD1 (5 bases). V lost 2 bases and J lost 8, with 13 bases in between. Germline V gives CDR1 MGHDK, CDR2 SYGVNS. The CDR3 is made up of 14 amino acids. The CDR3, as DNA: TGTGCCAGCAGTGAAAGGGGTGGGTTGGACATTCAGTACTTC. Its translation is CASSERGGLDIQYF.

The rearrangement joins TRBV28 to TRBJ1-1, with D perhaps TRBD1 (5 bases). Per the germline V gene, CDR1 is MDHEN and CDR2 is SYDVKM. Deletions cut 6 bases from V and 7 bases from J, with 15 bases between. The CDR3 is 13 amino acids. The DNA of the CDR3 is TGTGCCAGCAGGTATGGGAGGCAGGGTGAAGCTTTCTTT. Its protein is CASRYGRQGEAFF.

The chain links TRBV24-1 to TRBJ1-1, with D possibly being TRBD1 (5 bases). Germline-derived CDR1 and CDR2 are KGHDR and SFDVKD. V lost 0 bases to trimming and J lost 1 base, with 5 bases between them. The CDR3 covers 14 residues. The CDR3 sequence: CATSDLTGNTEAFF. CDR3 nucleotides: TGTGCCACCAGTGATTTGACAGGGAACACTGAAGCTTTCTTT.